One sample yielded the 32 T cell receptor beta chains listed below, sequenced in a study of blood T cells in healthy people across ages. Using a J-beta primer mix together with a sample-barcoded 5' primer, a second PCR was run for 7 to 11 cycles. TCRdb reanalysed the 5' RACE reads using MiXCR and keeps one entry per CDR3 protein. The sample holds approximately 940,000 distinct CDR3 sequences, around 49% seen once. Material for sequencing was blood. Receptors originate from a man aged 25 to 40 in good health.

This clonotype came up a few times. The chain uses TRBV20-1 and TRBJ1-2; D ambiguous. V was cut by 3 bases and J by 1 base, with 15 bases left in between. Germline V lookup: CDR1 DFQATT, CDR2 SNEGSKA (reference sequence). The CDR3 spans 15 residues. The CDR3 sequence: CSASKEGSGNYGYTF. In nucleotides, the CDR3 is TGCAGTGCTAGTAAGGAGGGCAGCGGTAACTATGGCTACACCTTC.

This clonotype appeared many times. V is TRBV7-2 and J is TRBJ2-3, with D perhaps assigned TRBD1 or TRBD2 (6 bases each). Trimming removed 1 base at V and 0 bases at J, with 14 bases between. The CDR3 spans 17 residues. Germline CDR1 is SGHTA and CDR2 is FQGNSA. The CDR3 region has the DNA TGTGCCAGCAGCTTAGGTACAGGGACTCGGAGCACAGATACGCAGTATTTT. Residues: CASSLGTGTRSTDTQYF.

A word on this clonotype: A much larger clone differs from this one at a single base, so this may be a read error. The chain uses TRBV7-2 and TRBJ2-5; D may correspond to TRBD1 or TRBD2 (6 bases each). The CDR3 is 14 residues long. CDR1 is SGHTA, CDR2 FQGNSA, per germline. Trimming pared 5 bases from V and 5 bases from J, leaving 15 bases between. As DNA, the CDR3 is TGTGCCAGCAGCGTAGAGGGGGGTCGCGAGACCCAGTACTTC. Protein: CASSVEGGRETQYF.

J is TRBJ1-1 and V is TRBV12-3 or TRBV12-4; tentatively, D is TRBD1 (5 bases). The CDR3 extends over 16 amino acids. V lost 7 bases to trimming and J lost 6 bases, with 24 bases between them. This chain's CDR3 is CASTLRQGAGTAEAFF. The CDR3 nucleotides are TGTGCCAGCACTTTGCGGCAGGGCGCGGGGACGGCTGAAGCTTTCTTT.

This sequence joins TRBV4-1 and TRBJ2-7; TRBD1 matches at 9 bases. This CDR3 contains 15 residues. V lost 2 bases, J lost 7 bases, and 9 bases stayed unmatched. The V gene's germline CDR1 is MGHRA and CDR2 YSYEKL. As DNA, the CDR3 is TGCGCCAGCAGCCAACTGACAGGGGGTTTGGGGGAGCAGTACTTC. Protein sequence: CASSQLTGGLGEQYF.

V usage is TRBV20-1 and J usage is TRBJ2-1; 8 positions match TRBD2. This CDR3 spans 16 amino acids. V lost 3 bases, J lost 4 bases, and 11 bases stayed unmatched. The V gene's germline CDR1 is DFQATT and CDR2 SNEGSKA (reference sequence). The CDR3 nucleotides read TGCAGTGCTAGCGCCAGCGGGGGAGTCCTATACAATGAGCAGTTCTTC. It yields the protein CSASASGGVLYNEQFF.

The CDR3 here is CASSHPSGQGANEQYF. Written as DNA, the CDR3 is TGTGCCAGCAGCCATCCGTCCGGACAGGGGGCCAACGAGCAGTACTTC. The chain employs TRBV4-2 and TRBJ2-5; TRBD1 matches 11 bases. The DNA end is a closer match to TRBJ2-7, so the J assignment may be wrong. The CDR3 is 16 residues long. Germline V gene lookup returns CDR1 LGHNA and CDR2 YNFKEQ.

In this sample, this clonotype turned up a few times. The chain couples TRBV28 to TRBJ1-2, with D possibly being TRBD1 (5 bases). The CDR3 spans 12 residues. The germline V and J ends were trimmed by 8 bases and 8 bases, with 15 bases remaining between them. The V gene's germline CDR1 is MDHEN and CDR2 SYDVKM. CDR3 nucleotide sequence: TGTGCCAGCGGATTGAGAACAGGCGGCTACACCTTC. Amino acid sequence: CASGLRTGGYTF.

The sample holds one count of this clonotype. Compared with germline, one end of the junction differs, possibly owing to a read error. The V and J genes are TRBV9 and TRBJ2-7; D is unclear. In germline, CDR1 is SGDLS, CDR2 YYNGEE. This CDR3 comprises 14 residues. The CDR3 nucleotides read TGTGCCGGCAGGCCTCGGACGAGCTCCTACGAGCAGTACTTC. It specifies CAGRPRTSSYEQYF. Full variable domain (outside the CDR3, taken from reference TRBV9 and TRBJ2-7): DSGVTQTPKHLITATGQRVTLRCSPRSGDLSVYWYQQSLDQGLQFLIQYYNGEERAKGNILERFSAQQFPDLHSELNLSSLELGDSALYFCAGRPRTSSYEQYFGPGTRLTVT.

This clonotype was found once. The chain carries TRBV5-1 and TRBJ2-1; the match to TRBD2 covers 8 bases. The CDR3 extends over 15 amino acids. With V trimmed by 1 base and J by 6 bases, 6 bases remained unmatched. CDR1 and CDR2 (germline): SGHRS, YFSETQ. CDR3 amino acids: CASSLSGTRSNEQFF. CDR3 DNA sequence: TGCGCCAGCAGCTTGAGTGGGACTAGAAGCAATGAGCAGTTCTTC.

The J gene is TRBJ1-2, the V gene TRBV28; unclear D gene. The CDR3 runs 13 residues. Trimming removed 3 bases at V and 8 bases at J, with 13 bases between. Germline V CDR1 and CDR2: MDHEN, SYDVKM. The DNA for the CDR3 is TGTGCCAGCAGTTTTGGAAGCCTGACCGGCTACACCTTC. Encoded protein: CASSFGSLTGYTF.

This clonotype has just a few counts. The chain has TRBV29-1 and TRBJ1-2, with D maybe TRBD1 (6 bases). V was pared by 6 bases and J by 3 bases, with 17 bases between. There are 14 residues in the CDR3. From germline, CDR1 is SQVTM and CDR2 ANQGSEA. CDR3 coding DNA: TGCAGCGTCGCCCGGACAGTACGGGACTATGGCTACACCTTC. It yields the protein CSVARTVRDYGYTF. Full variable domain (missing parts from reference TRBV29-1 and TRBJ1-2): SAVISQKPSRDICQRGTSLTIQCQVDSQVTMMFWYRQQPGQSLTLIATANQGSEATYESGFVIDKFPISRPNLTFSTLTVSNMSPEDSSIYLCSVARTVRDYGYTFGSGTRLTVV.

This chain's CDR3 is CSARVGEAGYTF. The CDR3 DNA follows: TGCAGTGCTAGAGTGGGGGAGGCGGGCTACACCTTC. This rearrangement joins TRBV20-1 to TRBJ1-2, with a tentative D call TRBD1 (5 bases). The germline V gene has CDR1 DFQATT and CDR2 SNEGSKA (reference sequence). Trimming shortened V by 1 base and J by 8 bases, and 11 bases separated the two germline ends. The CDR3 has 12 residues.

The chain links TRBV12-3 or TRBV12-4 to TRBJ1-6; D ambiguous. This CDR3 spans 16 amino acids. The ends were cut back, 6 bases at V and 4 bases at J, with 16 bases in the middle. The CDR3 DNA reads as TGTGCCAGCAGGGTCGGAACAGAAATTTATAATTCACCCCTCCACTTT. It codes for CASRVGTEIYNSPLHF.

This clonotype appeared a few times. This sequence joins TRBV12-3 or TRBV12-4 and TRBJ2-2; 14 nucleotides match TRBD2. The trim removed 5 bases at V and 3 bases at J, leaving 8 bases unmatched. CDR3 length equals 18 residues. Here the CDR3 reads CASSPGTSGGADTGELFF. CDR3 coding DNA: TGTGCCAGCAGTCCCGGGACTAGCGGGGGAGCGGACACCGGGGAGCTGTTTTTT.

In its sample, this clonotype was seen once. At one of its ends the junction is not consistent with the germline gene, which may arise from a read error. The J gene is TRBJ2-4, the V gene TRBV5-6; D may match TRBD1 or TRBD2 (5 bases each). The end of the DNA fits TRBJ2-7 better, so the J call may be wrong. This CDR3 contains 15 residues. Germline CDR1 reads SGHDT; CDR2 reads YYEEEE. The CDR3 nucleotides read TGTGCCGGCAGCTTGGGGCCGGGATATACCTACGAGCAGTACTTC. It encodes CAGSLGPGYTYEQYF.

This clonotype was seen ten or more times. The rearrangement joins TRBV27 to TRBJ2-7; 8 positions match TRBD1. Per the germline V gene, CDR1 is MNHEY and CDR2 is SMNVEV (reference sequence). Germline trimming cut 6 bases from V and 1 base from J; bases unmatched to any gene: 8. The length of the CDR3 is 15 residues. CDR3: CASSLGQGRSYEQYF. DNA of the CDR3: TGTGCCAGCAGCCTTGGACAGGGTCGGTCCTACGAGCAGTACTTC.

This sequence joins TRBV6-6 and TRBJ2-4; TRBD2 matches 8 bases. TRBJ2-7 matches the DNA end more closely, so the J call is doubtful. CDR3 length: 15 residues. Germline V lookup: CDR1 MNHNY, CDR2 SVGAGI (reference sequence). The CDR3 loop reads CASTMRTSGGYEQYF. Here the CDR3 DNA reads TGTGCCAGCACGATGAGAACTAGCGGTGGCTACGAGCAGTACTTC.

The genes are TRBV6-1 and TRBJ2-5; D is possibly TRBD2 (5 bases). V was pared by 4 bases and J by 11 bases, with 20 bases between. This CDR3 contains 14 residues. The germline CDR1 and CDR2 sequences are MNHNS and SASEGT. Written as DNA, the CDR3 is TGTGCCAGCAGTGTACTAGTTTCGGCCGATGAGCAGTACTTC. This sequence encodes CASSVLVSADEQYF.

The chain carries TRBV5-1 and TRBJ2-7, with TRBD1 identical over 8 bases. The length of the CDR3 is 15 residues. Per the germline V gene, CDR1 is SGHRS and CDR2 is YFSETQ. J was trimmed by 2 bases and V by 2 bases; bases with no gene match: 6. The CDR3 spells CASSFRTGITYEQYF. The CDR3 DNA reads TGCGCCAGCAGCTTTAGGACAGGGATAACCTACGAGCAGTACTTC.

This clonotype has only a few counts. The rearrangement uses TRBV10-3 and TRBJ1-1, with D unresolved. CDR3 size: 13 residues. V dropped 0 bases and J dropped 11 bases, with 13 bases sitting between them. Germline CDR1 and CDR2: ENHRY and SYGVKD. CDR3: CAISESLVPRAFF. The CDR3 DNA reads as TGTGCCATCAGTGAGTCTTTAGTCCCACGGGCTTTCTTT.

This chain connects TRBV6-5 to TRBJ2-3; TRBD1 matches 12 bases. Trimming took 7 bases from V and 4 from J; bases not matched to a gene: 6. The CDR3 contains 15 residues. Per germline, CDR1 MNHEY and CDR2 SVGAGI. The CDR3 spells CASKLGQGASDTQYF. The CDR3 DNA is TGTGCCAGCAAGTTGGGACAGGGGGCGTCAGATACGCAGTATTTT.

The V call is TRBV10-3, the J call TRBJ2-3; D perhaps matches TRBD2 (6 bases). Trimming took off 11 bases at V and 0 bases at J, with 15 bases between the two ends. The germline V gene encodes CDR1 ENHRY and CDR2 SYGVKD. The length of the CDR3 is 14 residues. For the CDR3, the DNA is TGTGCCGTACAGGAGGGGAAAAGCACAGATACGCAGTATTTT. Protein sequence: CAVQEGKSTDTQYF.

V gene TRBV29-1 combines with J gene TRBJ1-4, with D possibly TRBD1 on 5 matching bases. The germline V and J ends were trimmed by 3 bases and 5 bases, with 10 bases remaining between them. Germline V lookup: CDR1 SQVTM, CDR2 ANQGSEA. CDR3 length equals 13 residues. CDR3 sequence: CSVDQGGNEKLFF. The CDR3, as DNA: TGCAGCGTTGACCAGGGTGGGAATGAAAAACTGTTTTTT.

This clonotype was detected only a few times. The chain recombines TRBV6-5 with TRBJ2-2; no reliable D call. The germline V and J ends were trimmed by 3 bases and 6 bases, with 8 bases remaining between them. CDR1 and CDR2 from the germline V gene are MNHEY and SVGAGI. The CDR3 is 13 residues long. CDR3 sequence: CASSYRTPGELFF. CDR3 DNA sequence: TGTGCCAGCAGTTATCGGACCCCCGGGGAGCTGTTTTTT.

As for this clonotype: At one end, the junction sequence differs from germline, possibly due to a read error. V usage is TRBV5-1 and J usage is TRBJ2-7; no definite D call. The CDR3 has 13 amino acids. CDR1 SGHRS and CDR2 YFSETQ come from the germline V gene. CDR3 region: CVSSLESGYEQYF. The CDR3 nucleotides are TGCGTCAGCAGCTTGGAGTCAGGCTACGAGCAGTACTTC. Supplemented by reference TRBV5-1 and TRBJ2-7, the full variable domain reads KAGVTQTPRYLIKTRGQQVTLSCSPISGHRSVSWYQQTPGQGLQFLFEYFSETQRNKGNFPGRFSGRQFSNSRSEMNVSTLELGDSALYLCVSSLESGYEQYFGPGTRLTVT.

The CDR3 region has the DNA TGTGCCAGCAGCCAAGGAGGGAGCGTGCTCGAGCAGTACTTC. Translation: CASSQGGSVLEQYF. The chain uses TRBV3-1 and TRBJ2-4, with D maybe TRBD2 (5 bases). The DNA end is a closer match to TRBJ2-7, so the J assignment may be wrong. CDR1 is LGHDT and CDR2 is YNNKEL in the germline V gene (reference sequence). The CDR3 totals 14 residues.

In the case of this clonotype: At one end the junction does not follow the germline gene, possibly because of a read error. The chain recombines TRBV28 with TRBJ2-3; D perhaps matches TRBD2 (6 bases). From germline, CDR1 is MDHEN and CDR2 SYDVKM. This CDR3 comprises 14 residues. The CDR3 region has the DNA TGTGCCAGCGGTTTAGCGGTCATCACAGATACGCAGTATTTT. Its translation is CASGLAVITDTQYF.

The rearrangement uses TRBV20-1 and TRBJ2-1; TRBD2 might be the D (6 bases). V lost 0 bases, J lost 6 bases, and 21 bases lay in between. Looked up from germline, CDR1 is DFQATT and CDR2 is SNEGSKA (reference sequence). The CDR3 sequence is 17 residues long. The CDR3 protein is CSARDTREDSLLNEQFF. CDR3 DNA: TGCAGTGCTAGAGACACTAGGGAGGATTCTCTGCTCAATGAGCAGTTCTTC.

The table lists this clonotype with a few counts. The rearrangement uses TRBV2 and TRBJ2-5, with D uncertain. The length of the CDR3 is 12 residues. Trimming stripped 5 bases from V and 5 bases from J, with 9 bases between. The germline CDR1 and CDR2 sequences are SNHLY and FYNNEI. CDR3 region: CASSLRSETQYF. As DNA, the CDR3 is TGTGCCAGCAGTCTTCGGTCGGAGACCCAGTACTTC.

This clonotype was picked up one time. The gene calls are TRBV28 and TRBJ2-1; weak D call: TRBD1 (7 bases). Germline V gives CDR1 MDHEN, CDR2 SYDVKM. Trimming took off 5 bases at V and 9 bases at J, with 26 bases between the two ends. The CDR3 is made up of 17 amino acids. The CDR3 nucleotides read TGTGCCAGCAGTAGTCGGGACAGAAGGGGGGCCAAGGGTGAGCAGTTCTTC. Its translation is CASSSRDRRGAKGEQFF.

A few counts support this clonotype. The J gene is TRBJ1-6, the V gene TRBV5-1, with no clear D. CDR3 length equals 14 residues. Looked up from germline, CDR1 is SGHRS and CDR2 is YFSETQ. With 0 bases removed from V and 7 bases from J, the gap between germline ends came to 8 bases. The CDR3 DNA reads TGCGCCAGCAGCTTGGTAGTCAGCAATTCACCCCTCCACTTT. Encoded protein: CASSLVVSNSPLHF.